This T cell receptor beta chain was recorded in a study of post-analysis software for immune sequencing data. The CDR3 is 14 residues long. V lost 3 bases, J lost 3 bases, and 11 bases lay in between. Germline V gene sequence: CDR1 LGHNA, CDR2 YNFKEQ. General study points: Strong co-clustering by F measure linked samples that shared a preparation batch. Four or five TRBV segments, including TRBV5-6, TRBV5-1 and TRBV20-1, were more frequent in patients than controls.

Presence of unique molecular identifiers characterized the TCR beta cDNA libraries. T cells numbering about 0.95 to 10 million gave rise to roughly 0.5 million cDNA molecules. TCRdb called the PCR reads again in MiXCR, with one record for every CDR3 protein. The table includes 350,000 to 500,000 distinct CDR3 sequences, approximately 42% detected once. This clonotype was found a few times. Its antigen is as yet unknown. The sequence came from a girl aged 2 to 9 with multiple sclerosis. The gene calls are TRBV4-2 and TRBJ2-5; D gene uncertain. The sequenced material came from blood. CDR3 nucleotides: TGTGCCAGCAGCCACTGGGTCACAGAAGAGACCCAGTACTTC. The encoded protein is CASSHWVTEETQYF.